This TCR beta chain was found in a study of cytomegalovirus exposure and HLA in healthy donors. Study-wide points: Some TCR beta chains (164 of them) were listed as cytomegalovirus-associated. About 87% or about 30% of the time was how often most TCR beta V segments were productive, according to an earlier analysis.

About this clone itself: The target antigen is unknown.

PCR primers comprised 60 Vbeta and 13 Jbeta primers. The protocol was immunoSEQ multiplex PCR, while the TCRdb copy is restricted to in-frame clones and leaves out a portion. The sample records hundreds of thousands of clones, just over 70% being singletons. The germline CDR1 and CDR2 sequences are MDHEN and SYDVKM. CDR3 length equals 15 residues. V lost 2 bases and J lost 3; bases outside the gene matches: 6. Source material: PBMCs. The chain employs TRBV28 and TRBJ2-7, with 8 bases aligning to TRBD2. This TCR was sampled from a female donor in good health and CMV-seronegative. The CDR3 nucleotides are TGTGCCAGCAGTTTAGGAGCGGGAGTTAACTACGAGCAGTACTTC. Translation: CASSLGAGVNYEQYF.